This T cell receptor beta chain was observed in a study of cytomegalovirus exposure and HLA in healthy donors. Overall study context: The approximately 600 first-cohort repertoires shared a platform with the 130 or so validation repertoires, as reported in a later analysis. Overall study findings and caveats: Rare sequences made up most TCRs, while some public TCRs were found in many donors. TCR beta chains numbering more than 150 were designated cytomegalovirus-associated.

CDR1 and CDR2 from the germline V gene are SQVTM and ANQGSEA. The CDR3 spans 20 residues. V lost 3 bases and J 3 bases, leaving 32 bases between the germline ends. Libraries were prepared by immunoSEQ multiplex PCR; TCRdb keeps only in-frame clonotypes and omits some of them. The table includes more than 75,000 clones, roughly 93% detected once. A note on this clone: Its antigen is unknown.

The sequence derives from a man between 18 and 35 years old in good health and CMV-seronegative. The chain combines TRBV29-1 with TRBJ1-2, with a possible D match to TRBD1 (6 bases). Specimen: PBMCs. The CDR3 DNA reads as TGCAGCGTTGATGGACAGTCGTACGTAGGGGACCGATCCGGTTACTATGGCTACACCTTC. As protein: CSVDGQSYVGDRSGYYGYTF.